One and the same sample provided the 27 T cell receptor beta chains below, sequenced in a study of vaccination effects on CD4 cells after COVID-19. These TCRs are of unknown antigen specificity. Scientists isolated CD4+ T cells after an approximately 10-day culture period ended. From March to December 2020, the person had a SARS-CoV-2 infection that was confirmed by PCR. Each participant was administered two doses of either the BNT162b2 or the mRNA-1273 vaccine. Produced via immunoSEQ multiplex PCR; TCRdb's table is partial and in-frame only. The sample has around 53,000 clones; about 74% are singletons. Material: CD4+ T cells from PBMCs cultured without peptide, obtained after COVID-19 vaccination. Every receptor here comes from a human donor who had a prior SARS-CoV-2 infection.

The chain is built from TRBV19 and TRBJ1-5, with TRBD1 as a possible D gene (6 bases). Trimming stripped 2 bases from V and 6 bases from J, with 17 bases between. CDR3 length equals 16 residues. Per the germline V gene, CDR1 is LNHDA and CDR2 is SQIVND (reference sequence). The CDR3 DNA follows: TGTGCCAGTAGTATAATCGGGGGCCTGGTAGGTCAGCCCCAGCATTTT. Its protein is CASSIIGGLVGQPQHF.

The chain is built from TRBV1 and TRBJ1-2; TRBD1, the table's D call, was not compared with the DNA. TRBV1 is designated a pseudogene. The CDR3 is made up of 19 amino acids. The CDR3 nucleotides are TGCACCAGCAGCCAAGATGCTTATCAGGACAGTGGAATTATGTCGGGCTACACCTTC. It encodes CTSSQDAYQDSGIMSGYTF.

The chain is built from TRBV25-1 and TRBJ1-6; the D gene is possibly TRBD1 (5 bases). The CDR3 totals 14 residues. The V gene's germline CDR1 is MGHDK and CDR2 SYGVNS. Trimming stripped 4 bases from V and 3 bases from J, with 7 bases between. This CDR3 reads CASSGGGYNSPLHF. In nucleotides, the CDR3 is TGTGCCAGCAGTGGGGGGGGCTATAATTCACCCCTCCACTTT. Drawing the rest from reference TRBV25-1 and TRBJ1-6, the complete variable domain is EADIYQTPRYLVIGTGKKITLECSQTMGHDKMYWYQQDPGMELHLIHYSYGVNSTEKGDLSSESTVSRIRTEHFPLTLESARPSHTSQYLCASSGGGYNSPLHFGNGTRLTVT.

The chain couples TRBV27 to TRBJ2-7, with D possibly TRBD2 on 5 matching bases. This CDR3 region has 15 residues. With 5 bases removed from V and 2 bases from J, the gap between germline ends came to 16 bases. Germline V gives CDR1 MNHEY, CDR2 SMNVEV (reference sequence). The DNA for the CDR3 is TGTGCCAGCAGTCTAAAGACTATTAATACCTACGAGCAGTACTTC. Translating gives CASSLKTINTYEQYF.

The CDR3 loop reads CASSETADTQYF. CDR3 bases: TGTGCCAGCAGTGAAACGGCAGATACGCAGTATTTT. J is TRBJ2-3 and V is TRBV6-1; no definite D call. The germline CDR1 and CDR2 sequences are MNHNS and SASEGT. This CDR3 has 12 amino acids. Trimming cost V 2 bases and J 4 bases, with 4 bases left between them.

Here the CDR3 DNA reads TGTGCCAGCAGCTCCAAGGACTACTACCAAGAGACCCAGTACTTC. Its translation: CASSSKDYYQETQYF. The chain joins TRBV5-4 to TRBJ2-5; TRBD2 might be the D (6 bases). V lost 3 bases and J lost 0, with 12 bases in between. CDR3 length equals 15 residues. Germline CDR1 SGHNT, CDR2 YYREEE (reference sequence). Variable domain in full (rest from reference TRBV5-4 and TRBJ2-5): ETGVTQSPTHLIKTRGQQVTLRCSSQSGHNTVSWYQQALGQGPQFIFQYYREEENGRGNFPPRFSGLQFPNYSSELNVNALELDDSALYLCASSSKDYYQETQYFGPGTRLLVL.

The chain combines TRBV11-3 with TRBJ2-7, with 10 bases identical to TRBD2. The CDR3 loop spans 15 amino acids. V trimming: 5 bases; J trimming: 5 bases; junction bases outside the gene matches: 9. Per the germline V gene, CDR1 is SGHNT and CDR2 is YENEEA. CDR3 in amino acids: CASSLGLAGVHEQYF. The CDR3 DNA sequence: TGTGCCAGCAGCCTCGGGCTAGCGGGAGTTCACGAGCAGTACTTC.

The V gene is TRBV5-1, the J gene TRBJ2-3; no firm D call. This CDR3 has 14 residues. V was pared by 2 bases and J by 2 bases, with 9 bases between. CDR1 is SGHRS and CDR2 is YFSETQ in the germline V gene. The CDR3 coding sequence is TGCGCCAGCAGCTTTAGTAAGGACACAGATACGCAGTATTTT. This codes for CASSFSKDTDTQYF.

This clone was detected a few times. The chain links TRBV6-5 to TRBJ2-1; 7 positions agree with TRBD2. The CDR3 consists of 16 residues. Trimming cost V 0 bases and J 1 base; bases outside gene matches: 3. Germline assignment: CDR1 MNHEY and CDR2 SVGAGI. CDR3 sequence reads: CASSYSSGGSYNEQFF. For the CDR3, the DNA is TGTGCCAGCAGTTACTCCTCGGGGGGATCCTACAATGAGCAGTTCTTC.

V gene TRBV7-8 combines with J gene TRBJ2-7; possible D gene TRBD2, 7 bases. This CDR3 is built from 14 residues. V gave up 0 bases and J gave up 4 bases, with 10 bases separating them. Germline V lookup: CDR1 SGHVS, CDR2 FQNEAQ. Here the CDR3 reads CASSLAGGEYEQYF. CDR3 DNA: TGTGCCAGCAGCTTAGCAGGGGGGGAGTACGAGCAGTACTTC. Based on the CDR3 plus reference TRBV7-8 and TRBJ2-7, the full variable domain is GAGVSQSPRYKVAKRGQDVALRCDPISGHVSLFWYQQALGQGPEFLTYFQNEAQLDKSGLPSDRFFAERPEGSVSTLKIQRTQQEDSAVYLCASSLAGGEYEQYFGPGTRLTVT.

The V call is TRBV6-5, the J call TRBJ2-7, with D perhaps TRBD2 (7 bases). Between the trimmed V and J ends, which lost 0 bases and 1 base, there was a span of 13 bases. The V gene's germline CDR1 is MNHEY and CDR2 SVGAGI. The CDR3 loop spans 16 amino acids. The CDR3 DNA is TGTGCCAGCAGTTACTCGGGGGGGCGCGTTTCCTACGAGCAGTACTTC. Translation: CASSYSGGRVSYEQYF.

A single count supports this clone. The chain recombines TRBV10-3 with TRBJ1-4; 7 bases match TRBD1. CDR1 and CDR2 (germline): ENHRY, SYGVKD. This CDR3 comprises 15 residues. Trimming cost V 3 bases and J 4 bases; bases outside gene matches: 5. CDR3 DNA sequence: TGTGCCATCAGTGACTCTCGGGACAGTAATGAAAAACTGTTTTTT. The encoded protein is CAISDSRDSNEKLFF.

The chain recombines TRBV6-5 with TRBJ1-5; TRBD1 agrees at 7 bases. The ends lost 10 bases at V and 4 bases at J; junction bases unmatched: 4. Germline V gene lookup returns CDR1 MNHEY and CDR2 SVGAGI. The length of the CDR3 is 12 residues. CDR3 in amino acids: CATRQGNQPQHF. In nucleotides, the CDR3 is TGTGCCACACGACAGGGAAATCAGCCCCAGCATTTT.

The J gene is TRBJ1-2, the V gene TRBV6-5; D is unresolved. The CDR3 extends over 15 amino acids. CDR1 is MNHEY and CDR2 is SVGAGI in the germline V gene. V was shortened by 0 bases and J by 4 bases, with 12 bases between the two germline ends. In nucleotides, the CDR3 is TGTGCCAGCAGTTACTCTCGACAAGGGTCCTATGGCTACACCTTC. Protein product: CASSYSRQGSYGYTF.

CDR3 DNA: TGTGCCAGCAGTGACGGAATCGCAACTAATGAAAAACTGTTTTTT. Its protein is CASSDGIATNEKLFF. The gene calls are TRBV25-1 and TRBJ1-4; D gene unclear. Deletions cut 3 bases from V and 0 bases from J, with 8 bases between. Germline assignment: CDR1 MGHDK and CDR2 SYGVNS. CDR3 length: 15 residues.

V and J are TRBV19 and TRBJ2-3; D possibly corresponds to TRBD1 (5 bases). Germline CDR1 reads LNHDA; CDR2 reads SQIVND (reference sequence). V shed 6 bases and J shed 8 bases, with 24 bases lying between them. The CDR3 is 16 residues long. The CDR3 nucleotides read TGTGCCAGTAGCTCTTTCAGGTTGGGGCGCTTAAGTACGCAGTATTTT. This translates into CASSSFRLGRLSTQYF.

The chain carries TRBV6-6 and TRBJ2-5; 7 nucleotides agree with TRBD2. The CDR3 length is 14 residues. CDR1 and CDR2 (germline): MNHNY, SVGAGI (reference sequence). V was pared by 6 bases and J by 5 bases, with 9 bases of the junction left unmatched. CDR3 DNA: TGTGCCAGCAGGCGAACTAGCGCTCGGGAGACCCAGTACTTC. It yields the protein CASRRTSARETQYF.

The chain has TRBV3-1 (or the pseudogene TRBV3-2) and TRBJ1-1, with D possibly TRBD1 on 5 matching bases. This CDR3 contains 16 residues. Trimming removed 0 bases at V and 1 base at J, with 12 bases between. Germline V gene data show CDR1 as LGHDT and CDR2 as YNNKEL (reference sequence). The CDR3 sequence is CASSQDIGGANTEAFF. The CDR3 coding sequence is TGTGCCAGCAGCCAAGATATTGGGGGTGCGAACACTGAAGCTTTCTTT.

The rearrangement joins TRBV28 to TRBJ1-2; 8 bases fit TRBD1. The ends lost 5 bases at V and 2 bases at J; junction bases unmatched: 10. CDR1 MDHEN and CDR2 SYDVKM come from the germline V gene. The CDR3 covers 16 residues. For the CDR3, the DNA is TGTGCCAGCAGTGAAGCCGGGACAGGCGCGAACTATGGCTACACCTTC. As protein: CASSEAGTGANYGYTF.

This clone was counted once. The V call is TRBV2, the J call TRBJ1-4, with a possible D match to TRBD1 (5 bases). CDR1 and CDR2 from the germline V gene are SNHLY and FYNNEI. The CDR3 totals 13 residues. Between the trimmed V and J ends, which lost 8 bases and 3 bases, there was a span of 10 bases. The CDR3 bases are TGTGCCAGCGGGGGAATCGCTAATGAAAAACTGTTTTTT. This codes for CASGGIANEKLFF.

This rearrangement joins TRBV15 to TRBJ1-1; no clear D gene. This CDR3 has 16 amino acids. V dropped 0 bases and J dropped 8 bases, with 19 bases sitting between them. CDR1 and CDR2 (germline): LNHNV, YYDKDF (reference sequence). The CDR3 nucleotides read TGTGCCACCAGCAGAGATACCCGGTCTGGACCGGCCGAAGCTTTCTTT. It yields the protein CATSRDTRSGPAEAFF.

V and J are TRBV5-1 and TRBJ2-2; D might be TRBD2 (6 bases). With 2 bases removed from V and 7 bases from J, the gap between germline ends came to 18 bases. The CDR3 length is 16 residues. CDR1 SGHRS and CDR2 YFSETQ come from the germline V gene. This CDR3 reads CASSLMRDHPFGELFF. The CDR3 DNA follows: TGCGCCAGCAGCTTAATGCGGGATCATCCTTTCGGGGAGCTGTTTTTT.

The genes are TRBV9 and TRBJ1-2; tentatively, D is TRBD1 (5 bases). CDR3 size: 14 residues. Germline CDR1 reads SGDLS; CDR2 reads YYNGEE. Trimming left V 4 bases short and J 4 bases short, with 14 bases between. The CDR3 loop reads CASSFGPGLYGYTF. As DNA, the CDR3 is TGTGCCAGCAGCTTTGGCCCGGGGCTCTATGGCTACACCTTC. The variable domain in full, with the rest retrieved from reference TRBV9 and TRBJ1-2, is DSGVTQTPKHLITATGQRVTLRCSPRSGDLSVYWYQQSLDQGLQFLIQYYNGEERAKGNILERFSAQQFPDLHSELNLSSLELGDSALYFCASSFGPGLYGYTFGSGTRLTVV.

This sequence joins TRBV15 and TRBJ2-3, with TRBD2 matching over 11 bases. The CDR3 covers 16 residues. V lost 11 bases to trimming and J lost 2 bases; unmatched junction nucleotides: 12. Germline loops: CDR1 LNHNV, CDR2 YYDKDF (reference sequence). The CDR3 nucleotides are TGTGCCGGCCTTGGGACTAGCGGCCTTGACACAGATACGCAGTATTTT. The encoded protein is CAGLGTSGLDTDTQYF.

The chain employs TRBV3-1 (or the pseudogene TRBV3-2) and TRBJ1-6; 10 positions agree with TRBD1. The CDR3 sequence is 14 residues long. With 2 bases clipped from V and 10 bases from J, the junction kept 2 bases outside the gene matches. Germline-derived CDR1 and CDR2 are LGHDT and YNNKEL (reference sequence). This chain's CDR3 is CASSQRTGGSPLHF. CDR3 DNA: TGTGCCAGCAGCCAAAGGACAGGGGGGTCACCCCTCCACTTT.

The sample holds a few counts of this clone. This rearrangement joins TRBV15 to TRBJ2-1; D unclear. V lost 4 bases to trimming and J lost 5 bases, with 9 bases between them. The CDR3 consists of 13 residues. Germline CDR1 is LNHNV and CDR2 is YYDKDF (reference sequence). DNA for the CDR3: TGTGCCACCAGCATAGGGATAGACAATGAGCAGTTCTTC. This translates into CATSIGIDNEQFF.

The chain recombines TRBV19 with TRBJ2-6, with TRBD1 as a possible D gene (6 bases). Trimming cost V 7 bases and J 4 bases, with 8 bases left between them. The germline V gene encodes CDR1 LNHDA and CDR2 SQIVND (reference sequence). The CDR3 has 13 amino acids. The CDR3, as DNA: TGTGCCAGTACAGGGGTCGGGGCCAACGTCCTGACTTTC. It yields the protein CASTGVGANVLTF.